The 5 T cell receptor beta chains listed next were all sequenced from one sample in a study of CXCR3-negative and CXCR3-positive naive CD8 T cells. TRB cDNA libraries were made by UMI-labeled 5' RACE. TCRdb re-called the 5' RACE reads and shows each CDR3 protein once, DNA omitted. This table lists fewer than 90,000 distinct CDR3 sequences. The sequenced sample consisted of naive CXCR3- CD8+ T cells from blood. The subset here: CD45RO-CCR7+CD27+CD95- naive CD8+ T cells lacking CXCR3 (TNR3-). The origin of the receptors is a human donor in good health. Some clones in this sample may be carry-over from other donors' samples.

The V gene is TRBV25-1, the J gene TRBJ2-7. From germline, CDR1 is MGHDK and CDR2 SYGVNS. The CDR3 runs 14 residues. CDR3: CASSEFRGSYEQYF.

V is TRBV5-1 and J is TRBJ2-1; TCRdb lists TRBD1, though no DNA is available to test this call. Germline values: CDR1 SGHRS, CDR2 YFSETQ. There are 17 residues in the CDR3. CDR3 protein: CASSPPGGESSYNEQFF.

This sequence joins TRBV7-9 and TRBJ2-5; the TCRdb call, TRBD1, lacks DNA for checking. The CDR3 runs 13 residues. Germline loops: CDR1 SEHNR, CDR2 FQNEAQ (reference sequence). The CDR3 sequence: CASSSRGQETQYF.

The rearrangement joins TRBV19 to TRBJ2-7; TCRdb selects TRBD1, and the lack of DNA leaves this call unchecked. The germline gives CDR1 LNHDA, CDR2 SQIVND (reference sequence). This CDR3 has 14 residues. The CDR3: CASTLGQGSYEQYF.

The chain couples TRBV4-1 to TRBJ2-3; TCRdb reports TRBD1, a call that lacks DNA to check it against. Germline V lookup: CDR1 MGHRA, CDR2 YSYEKL. CDR3 size: 13 residues. CDR3 residues: CASSQAPSDTQYF.